Shown below are 29 T cell receptor beta chains from a single sample sequenced in a study of CD8+ T cells in alopecia areata. The authors extracted RNA and reverse transcribed it into cDNA as the sequencing template. Only in-frame clones appear in the TCRdb table, and some are missing; sequencing was by immunoSEQ multiplex PCR. Found here are 150,000 to 200,000 clones, roughly 50% of them singletons; the top ten hold about 4.4%. Sequencing was carried out using CD4+ T cells sorted from blood. The origin of the receptors is a human donor in good health.

This rearrangement joins TRBV25-1 to TRBJ2-5; 8 bases match TRBD2. V dropped 7 bases and J dropped 5; count of bases not matched to a gene: 6. This CDR3 has 13 residues. CDR1 is MGHDK and CDR2 is SYGVNS in the germline V gene. CDR3 nucleotide sequence: TGTGCCAGCACCCTAGCGGGCTCGGAGACCCAGTACTTC. Amino acids: CASTLAGSETQYF.

CDR3: CASSVVGAGNEQFF. The CDR3 DNA reads as TGTGCCAGCAGCGTGGTAGGGGCTGGGAATGAGCAGTTCTTC. The rearrangement joins TRBV5-6 to TRBJ2-1, with D possibly being TRBD1 (5 bases). The CDR3 extends over 14 amino acids. Deletions cut 4 bases from V and 7 bases from J, with 15 bases between. Germline values: CDR1 SGHDT, CDR2 YYEEEE.

V and J are TRBV5-1 and TRBJ2-2; TRBD2 might be the D (6 bases). V was shortened by 0 bases and J by 7 bases, with 16 bases between the two germline ends. The CDR3 sequence is 16 residues long. CDR1 is SGHRS, CDR2 YFSETQ, per germline. CDR3 sequence reads: CASSLASAGPGGELFF. The CDR3 bases are TGCGCCAGCAGCTTGGCCTCTGCGGGGCCAGGCGGGGAGCTGTTTTTT.

The chain recombines TRBV29-1 with TRBJ2-3; D call uncertain. Germline V lookup: CDR1 SQVTM, CDR2 ANQGSEA. The CDR3 covers 12 residues. Trimming cost V 7 bases and J 2 bases, with 10 bases left between them. CDR3 bases: TGCAGCGCTCAGCTCCTCACAGATACGCAGTATTTT. It encodes CSAQLLTDTQYF.

This clone came up a few times. This chain links TRBV6-6 with TRBJ2-1; the D is unclear. The CDR3 totals 13 residues. The germline CDR1 and CDR2 sequences are MNHNY and SVGAGI (reference sequence). Trimming pared 4 bases from V and 9 bases from J, leaving 13 bases between. This CDR3 reads CASSSTPSGEQFF. As DNA, the CDR3 is TGTGCCAGCAGTTCCACTCCGTCGGGTGAGCAGTTCTTC.

This clone appeared a few times. V usage is TRBV10-2 and J usage is TRBJ2-3; D uncertain. Germline V gene data show CDR1 as WSHSY and CDR2 as SAAADI. CDR3 size: 15 residues. Trimming took off 0 bases at V and 2 bases at J, with 9 bases between the two ends. CDR3 region: CASSESLPYTDTQYF. In DNA form, the CDR3 reads TGCGCCAGCAGTGAGTCGCTACCCTACACAGATACGCAGTATTTT.

The chain joins TRBV7-2 to TRBJ2-2, with D hard to call. This CDR3 region has 14 residues. CDR1 is SGHTA, CDR2 FQGNSA, per germline. V was cut by 3 bases and J by 0 bases, with 5 bases left in between. CDR3 loop: CASSLGSNTGELFF. In DNA, the CDR3 is TGTGCCAGCAGCTTGGGGTCGAACACCGGGGAGCTGTTTTTT.

V is TRBV6-5 and J is TRBJ1-2; 7 positions match TRBD1. With V trimmed by 2 bases and J by 1 base, 4 bases remained unmatched. The CDR3 has 15 amino acids. Germline-derived CDR1 and CDR2 are MNHEY and SVGAGI. DNA for the CDR3: TGTGCCAGCAGTTACGCGGGACAGATTAACTATGGCTACACCTTC. Residues: CASSYAGQINYGYTF.

The chain has TRBV28 and TRBJ2-5; 7 bases map to TRBD2. The V segment lost 2 bases and the J segment 2 bases; nucleotides outside the gene matches: 11. The CDR3 loop spans 17 amino acids. Germline V gives CDR1 MDHEN, CDR2 SYDVKM. The CDR3 is CASSLGQGGRRQETQYF. The CDR3 nucleotides are TGTGCCAGCAGTTTAGGGCAGGGAGGGCGGAGGCAAGAGACCCAGTACTTC.

The chain is built from TRBV4-2 and TRBJ2-3, with 7 bases identical to TRBD2. The CDR3 is 15 residues long. V lost 0 bases and J lost 0; bases outside the gene matches: 0. Germline V CDR1 and CDR2: LGHNA, YNFKEQ. The CDR3 spells CASSQDGGSTDTQYF. The CDR3 DNA reads TGTGCCAGCAGCCAAGACGGGGGGAGCACAGATACGCAGTATTTT.

CDR3 coding DNA: TGCGCCAGCAGGTTGACAGGGGATAGCAATCAGCCCCAGCATTTT. Its translation: CASRLTGDSNQPQHF. The chain carries TRBV5-1 and TRBJ1-5, with 8 bases aligning to TRBD1. This CDR3 is 15 amino acids long. V trimming: 5 bases; J trimming: 0 bases; junction bases outside the gene matches: 4. Germline V lookup: CDR1 SGHRS, CDR2 YFSETQ.

The chain is built from TRBV29-1 and TRBJ1-1; 9 nucleotides agree with TRBD1. Germline V gives CDR1 SQVTM, CDR2 ANQGSEA. V trimming: 7 bases; J trimming: 0 bases; junction bases outside the gene matches: 9. The CDR3 totals 15 residues. The CDR3 nucleotides are TGCAGCGGCGTCCCGGGACAGGGATTGAACACTGAAGCTTTCTTT. Translated, it gives CSGVPGQGLNTEAFF. The full variable domain, rest sourced from reference TRBV29-1 and TRBJ1-1, is SAVISQKPSRDICQRGTSLTIQCQVDSQVTMMFWYRQQPGQSLTLIATANQGSEATYESGFVIDKFPISRPNLTFSTLTVSNMSPEDSSIYLCSGVPGQGLNTEAFFGQGTRLTVV.

This chain uses TRBV7-9 with TRBJ2-3, with unresolved D. CDR1 is SEHNR, CDR2 FQNEAQ, per germline (reference sequence). V lost 5 bases and J lost 3, with 18 bases in between. There are 16 residues in the CDR3. The chain's CDR3 is CASSKQDRVGTDTQYF. The CDR3, as DNA: TGTGCCAGCAGCAAACAAGACCGGGTGGGAACAGATACGCAGTATTTT.

This clone was recorded a few times. The germline gene is not matched at one end of the junction; a read error may be the cause. The same CDR3 arises from other DNA sequences in this sample as well. V is TRBV29-1 and J is TRBJ1-5; TRBD1 aligns across 9 bases. The CDR3 is 13 residues long. Germline V gene data show CDR1 as SQVTM and CDR2 as ANQGSEA. The CDR3 DNA reads as TGCAGCGTCGCAACAGGGGGCAACCAGCCCCAGCATTTT. It specifies CSVATGGNQPQHF.

In its sample, this clone was seen a few times. The chain uses TRBV29-1 and TRBJ1-1, with unresolved D. V was clipped by 5 bases and J by 0 bases, with 7 bases between them. The germline gives CDR1 SQVTM, CDR2 ANQGSEA. The CDR3 runs 12 residues. The CDR3 bases are TGCAGCGTTTTCACAGTGAACACTGAAGCTTTCTTT. Its protein product is CSVFTVNTEAFF. The whole variable domain, filled in from reference TRBV29-1 and TRBJ1-1, reads SAVISQKPSRDICQRGTSLTIQCQVDSQVTMMFWYRQQPGQSLTLIATANQGSEATYESGFVIDKFPISRPNLTFSTLTVSNMSPEDSSIYLCSVFTVNTEAFFGQGTRLTVV.

The chain couples TRBV13 to TRBJ2-1, with 10 positions matching TRBD2. Trimming removed 5 bases from V and 5 bases from J; junction bases left unmatched: 6. Germline V gene lookup returns CDR1 PRHDT and CDR2 FYEKMQ (reference sequence). The CDR3 sequence is 15 residues long. CDR3 protein: CASSGKLAGDNEQFF. As DNA, the CDR3 is TGTGCCAGCAGCGGTAAGCTAGCGGGAGACAATGAGCAGTTCTTC.

This rearrangement joins TRBV30 to TRBJ1-5; no firm D call. Germline CDR1 is GTSNPN and CDR2 is SVGIG (reference sequence). The V and J ends lost 0 bases and 2 bases respectively, with 5 bases between them. The CDR3 is made up of 13 amino acids. The CDR3 DNA is TGTGCCTGGAGTGTAAACGGCAATCAGCCCCAGCATTTT. Its translation is CAWSVNGNQPQHF. Based on the CDR3 plus reference TRBV30 and TRBJ1-5, the full variable domain is SQTIHQWPATLVQPVGSPLSLECTVEGTSNPNLYWYRQAAGRGLQLLFYSVGIGQISSEVPQNLSASRPQDRQFILSSKKLLLSDSGFYLCAWSVNGNQPQHFGDGTRLSIL.

This chain's CDR3 is CATARLAGGTEQFF. CDR3 DNA sequence: TGTGCCACAGCTAGACTAGCGGGAGGGACTGAGCAGTTCTTC. The gene calls are TRBV19 and TRBJ2-1, with TRBD2 identical over 14 bases. In germline, CDR1 is LNHDA, CDR2 SQIVND (reference sequence). This CDR3 spans 14 amino acids. V lost 10 bases and J lost 9; bases outside the gene matches: 8. Together with reference TRBV19 and TRBJ2-1, the CDR3 gives the full variable domain: DGGITQSPKYLFRKEGQNVTLSCEQNLNHDAMYWYRQDPGQGLRLIYYSQIVNDFQKGDIAEGYSVSREKKESFPLTVTSAQKNPTAFYLCATARLAGGTEQFFGPGTRLTVL.

The chain combines TRBV6-5 with TRBJ2-7; the D gene is possibly TRBD2 (5 bases). Trimming removed 8 bases at V and 0 bases at J, with 8 bases between. The CDR3 length is 12 residues. Germline assignment: CDR1 MNHEY and CDR2 SVGAGI. CDR3 in DNA: TGTGCCAGCCAAGCGGCCTCCTACGAGCAGTACTTC. Protein sequence: CASQAASYEQYF.

The chain couples TRBV27 to TRBJ2-7; 8 bases agree with TRBD2. Germline V CDR1 and CDR2: MNHEY, SMNVEV (reference sequence). The CDR3 has 15 residues. Losses at the gene ends were 6 bases for V and 1 base for J; bases not matched to a gene: 8. The CDR3 is CASSARLARSYEQYF. The CDR3 bases are TGTGCCAGCAGCGCAAGACTAGCGAGGTCCTACGAGCAGTACTTC.

The rearrangement joins TRBV10-3 to TRBJ1-5; 8 bases are shared with TRBD1. Trimming removed 6 bases from V and 3 bases from J; junction bases left unmatched: 4. Germline loops: CDR1 ENHRY, CDR2 SYGVKD. The CDR3 runs 14 residues. In nucleotides, the CDR3 is TGTGCCATCAGACAGACAGGGGACAATCAGCCCCAGCATTTT. Its translation is CAIRQTGDNQPQHF.

The V and J genes are TRBV5-4 and TRBJ2-4; D possibly uses TRBD1 or TRBD2 (5 bases each). Germline CDR1 and CDR2: SGHNT and YYREEE (reference sequence). The CDR3 has 14 residues. V was pared by 4 bases and J by 5 bases, with 13 bases between. The CDR3 nucleotides are TGTGCCAGCAGCAGCCCCGGGACGCAAAACATTCAGTACTTC. As protein: CASSSPGTQNIQYF.

The chain couples TRBV2 to TRBJ2-4; D remains ambiguous. CDR3 length: 14 residues. Germline V gene sequence: CDR1 SNHLY, CDR2 FYNNEI. Between the trimmed V and J ends, which lost 4 bases and 0 bases, there was a span of 7 bases. The chain's CDR3 is CASSAWVAKNIQYF. The CDR3 DNA reads TGTGCCAGCAGTGCGTGGGTAGCCAAAAACATTCAGTACTTC.

This clone was found a few times. The genes are TRBV5-1 and TRBJ2-5; no definite D call. The CDR3 runs 12 residues. Germline-derived CDR1 and CDR2 are SGHRS and YFSETQ. V dropped 5 bases and J dropped 5 bases, with 10 bases sitting between them. CDR3 nucleotides: TGCGCCAGCAGAGTCATGGGGGAGACCCAGTACTTC. This gives the protein CASRVMGETQYF. Using reference TRBV5-1 and TRBJ2-5 for the parts outside the CDR3, the full variable domain is KAGVTQTPRYLIKTRGQQVTLSCSPISGHRSVSWYQQTPGQGLQFLFEYFSETQRNKGNFPGRFSGRQFSNSRSEMNVSTLELGDSALYLCASRVMGETQYFGPGTRLLVL.

The chain uses TRBV4-2 and TRBJ2-5; weak D call: TRBD2 (7 bases). V was trimmed by 3 bases and J by 4 bases, leaving 18 bases between them. Looked up from germline, CDR1 is LGHNA and CDR2 is YNFKEQ. The CDR3 loop spans 16 amino acids. In DNA form, the CDR3 reads TGTGCCAGCAGCCAGCATCGAGGGGGAGGGGGAGAGACCCAGTACTTC. This sequence encodes CASSQHRGGGGETQYF.

This rearrangement joins TRBV29-1 to TRBJ1-1; no reliable D call. CDR1 and CDR2 from the germline V gene are SQVTM and ANQGSEA. V lost 1 base to trimming and J lost 0 bases, with 12 bases between them. CDR3 length: 15 amino acids. The CDR3 nucleotides are TGCAGCGTTGAAGTGTTCGCACAAATGAACACTGAAGCTTTCTTT. Its translation: CSVEVFAQMNTEAFF.

The rearrangement uses TRBV25-1 and TRBJ2-5; 9 bases align to TRBD1. The CDR3 sequence is 16 residues long. Germline CDR1 is MGHDK and CDR2 is SYGVNS. V gave up 3 bases and J gave up 5 bases; unmatched junction bases: 10. DNA of the CDR3: TGTGCCAGCAGTGATGAGCACAGGGGGCTAGTGGAGACCCAGTACTTC. Its translation: CASSDEHRGLVETQYF.

This clone was recorded a few times. The chain employs TRBV29-1 and TRBJ1-1; D is uncertain. Germline values: CDR1 SQVTM, CDR2 ANQGSEA. V lost 7 bases and J 5 bases, leaving 17 bases between the germline ends. This CDR3 has 13 residues. CDR3 coding DNA: TGCAGCGGCTCAATAAGGAAAGGAACTGAAGCTTTCTTT. This sequence encodes CSGSIRKGTEAFF.

The chain carries TRBV4-1 and TRBJ2-3, with D possibly TRBD2 on 5 matching bases. CDR1 MGHRA and CDR2 YSYEKL come from the germline V gene. V was pared by 1 base and J by 6 bases, with 14 bases between. CDR3 size: 15 residues. CDR3 bases: TGCGCCAGCAGCCAAGGAGGTAGCCCGGGGGATACGCAGTATTTT. It is translated as CASSQGGSPGDTQYF.